These 6 T cell receptor beta chains were sequenced from one sample in a study of Ad26.COV2.S vaccination and SARS-CoV-2 variants. Treatment here: roughly 19 received Ad26.COV2.S at low or high dose, single or two shots; about 5 received placebo; per-sample allocation not given. Collection of samples fell on day 63 after the first vaccine or placebo injection. The assay was immunoSEQ multiplex PCR, and TCRdb's table has in-frame clones only and misses some. The sample lists about 390,000 clones; 92% were seen once. The sequenced sample was peripheral blood, obtained in a trial of Ad26.COV2.S vaccine versus placebo. The receptors were gathered from a person between 18 and 65 years old who received the Ad26.COV2.S COVID-19 vaccine or a placebo.

The chain links TRBV5-1 to TRBJ2-7; 7 bases agree with TRBD1. The junction had 5 bases not matched to a gene; V was cut back by 5 bases and J by 0 bases. In germline, CDR1 is SGHRS, CDR2 YFSETQ. There are 14 residues in the CDR3. The CDR3 here is CASRATGTSYEQYF. CDR3 nucleotide sequence: TGCGCCAGCAGGGCGACAGGGACCTCCTACGAGCAGTACTTC.

This chain uses TRBV2 with TRBJ1-1; D might be TRBD1 (5 bases). Trimming took 3 bases from V and 4 from J, leaving 18 bases between them. The CDR3 is 16 amino acids. CDR1 is SNHLY, CDR2 FYNNEI, per germline. Here the CDR3 reads CASSDEGPGLSTEAFF. The CDR3 nucleotides read TGTGCCAGCAGTGATGAGGGGCCCGGGTTGAGCACTGAAGCTTTCTTT. The full variable domain, in which reference TRBV2 and TRBJ1-1 provide the parts outside the CDR3, is EPEVTQTPSHQVTQMGQEVILRCVPISNHLYFYWYRQILGQKVEFLVSFYNNEISEKSEIFDDQFSVERPDGSNFTLKIRSTKLEDSAMYFCASSDEGPGLSTEAFFGQGTRLTVV.

CDR3 nucleotide sequence: TGTGCCAGCAGCGTAGCTCTTGGACTAGCGACCGGGGAGACCCAGTACTTC. Translating it yields CASSVALGLATGETQYF. The chain joins TRBV9 to TRBJ2-5, with 9 bases that match TRBD2. V trimming: 0 bases; J trimming: 5 bases; junction bases outside the gene matches: 11. Germline assignment: CDR1 SGDLS and CDR2 YYNGEE. This CDR3 contains 17 residues.

V usage is TRBV30 and J usage is TRBJ2-7, with 8 bases identical to TRBD1. The CDR3 extends over 13 amino acids. Trimming took 3 bases from V and 5 from J; bases not matched to a gene: 6. Looked up from germline, CDR1 is GTSNPN and CDR2 is SVGIG (reference sequence). The CDR3 DNA follows: TGTGCCTGGAGCCCCCAGGGGGCCCACGAGCAGTACTTC. Translating gives CAWSPQGAHEQYF. Looking up the rest from reference TRBV30 and TRBJ2-7 gives the full variable domain: SQTIHQWPATLVQPVGSPLSLECTVEGTSNPNLYWYRQAAGRGLQLLFYSVGIGQISSEVPQNLSASRPQDRQFILSSKKLLLSDSGFYLCAWSPQGAHEQYFGPGTRLTVT.

As for this clone: Other DNA sequences in the same sample also yield this CDR3. This chain links TRBV7-9 with TRBJ2-7; D possibly corresponds to TRBD1 (5 bases). CDR3 length equals 14 residues. The germline V gene has CDR1 SEHNR and CDR2 FQNEAQ (reference sequence). V dropped 1 base and J dropped 2 bases, with 9 bases sitting between them. CDR3 region: CASSLVGQTYEQYF. The CDR3, as DNA: TGTGCCAGCAGCTTAGTCGGACAAACCTACGAGCAGTACTTC. The full variable domain, in which reference TRBV7-9 and TRBJ2-7 provide the parts outside the CDR3, is DTGVSQNPRHKITKRGQNVTFRCDPISEHNRLYWYRQTLGQGPEFLTYFQNEAQLEKSRLLSDRFSAERPKGSFSTLEIQRTEQGDSAMYLCASSLVGQTYEQYFGPGTRLTVT.

This chain links TRBV7-9 with TRBJ2-7; D ambiguous. The germline CDR1 and CDR2 sequences are SEHNR and FQNEAQ (reference sequence). The V and J ends lost 6 bases and 3 bases respectively, with 12 bases between them. The CDR3 spans 13 residues. The CDR3 DNA is TGTGCCAGCAGTTCCTCGGTGGGCTACGAGCAGTACTTC. This codes for CASSSSVGYEQYF.